This T cell receptor beta chain is from a study of cytomegalovirus exposure and HLA in healthy donors. Study-wide background: For the approximately 410 genotyped donors, about 81% fell within the Caucasian-associated ancestry cluster. Broader study findings: There were around 160 TCR beta chains listed as cytomegalovirus-associated. Under in vitro conditions, three CMV-associated chains were confirmed as specific for CMV antigens.

As to this clone: The antigen is not known.

PCR employed 60 Vbeta and 13 Jbeta primers. Only in-frame clones appear in the TCRdb table, and some are missing; sequencing was by immunoSEQ multiplex PCR. This sample has under 150,000 clones, with around 85% found just once. Germline V gene lookup returns CDR1 MDHEN and CDR2 SYDVKM. The CDR3 has 12 amino acids. With 2 bases removed from V and 7 bases from J, the gap between germline ends came to 6 bases. This TCR came from a woman in her thirties in good health and CMV-seropositive. The sequencing sample was made of PBMCs. V and J are TRBV28 and TRBJ1-5; D is uncertain. In nucleotides, the CDR3 is TGTGCCAGCAGTTTACGGGGACAGCCCCAGCATTTT. Its protein product is CASSLRGQPQHF. Together with reference TRBV28 and TRBJ1-5, the CDR3 gives the full variable domain: DVKVTQSSRYLVKRTGEKVFLECVQDMDHENMFWYRQDPGLGLRLIYFSYDVKMKEKGDIPEGYSVSREKKERFSLILESASTNQTSMYLCASSLRGQPQHFGDGTRLSIL.